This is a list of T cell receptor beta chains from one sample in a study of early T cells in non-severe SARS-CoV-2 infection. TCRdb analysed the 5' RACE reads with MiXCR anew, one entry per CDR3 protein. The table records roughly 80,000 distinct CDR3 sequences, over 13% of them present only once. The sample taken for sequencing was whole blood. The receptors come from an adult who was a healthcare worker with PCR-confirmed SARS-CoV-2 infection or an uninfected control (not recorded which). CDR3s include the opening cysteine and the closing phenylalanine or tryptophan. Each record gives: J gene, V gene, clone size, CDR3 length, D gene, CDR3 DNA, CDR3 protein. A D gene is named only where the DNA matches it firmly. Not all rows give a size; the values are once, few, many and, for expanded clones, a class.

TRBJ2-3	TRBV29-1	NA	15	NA	TGCAGCGTTGAAGATCTGGGACCGAAGACAGATACGCAGTATTTT	CSVEDLGPKTDTQYF
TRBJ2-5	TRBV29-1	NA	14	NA	TGCAGCGTGGTAGGACATCTCCTCCAGGAGACCCAGTACTTC	CSVVGHLLQETQYF
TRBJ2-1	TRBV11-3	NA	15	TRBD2	TGTGCCAGCAGCCCCCGGCGGGGGTCCTACAATGAGCAGTTCTTC	CASSPRRGSYNEQFF
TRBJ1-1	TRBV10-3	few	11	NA	TGTGCCATCGGGGGGAACACTGAAGCTTTCTTT	CAIGGNTEAFF
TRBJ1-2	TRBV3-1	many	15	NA	TGTGCCAGCAGCCAACCGACACAACCTAACTATGGCTACACCTTC	CASSQPTQPNYGYTF
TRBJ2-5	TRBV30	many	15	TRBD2	TGTGCCTGGAGTGAGACTAGCGGGAGAATGGAGACCCAGTACTTC	CAWSETSGRMETQYF
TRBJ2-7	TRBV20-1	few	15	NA	TGCAGTGCTAGTGATGGAGTAGCGGCTTATTACGAGCAGTACTTC	CSASDGVAAYYEQYF
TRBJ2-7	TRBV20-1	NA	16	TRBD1	TGCAGTGCTGGAGGGAACCCCGGGACAGGGGAGGACGAGCAGTACTTC	CSAGGNPGTGEDEQYF
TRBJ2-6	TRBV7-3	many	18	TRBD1	TGTGCCAGCAGTCCAACACCGACAGGGGGCGCTGGGGCCAACGTCCTGACTTTC	CASSPTPTGGAGANVLTF
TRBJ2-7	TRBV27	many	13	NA	TGTGCCAGCAAATCCGGGGATAAGTACGAGCAGTACTTC	CASKSGDKYEQYF
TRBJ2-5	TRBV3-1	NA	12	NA	TGTGCCAGCAGCCGATCCTTGGAGACCCAGTACTTC	CASSRSLETQYF
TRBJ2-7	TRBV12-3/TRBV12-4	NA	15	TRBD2	TGTGCCAGCAGAGCCGGACTAGCGGGAGGCTACGAGCAGTACTTC	CASRAGLAGGYEQYF
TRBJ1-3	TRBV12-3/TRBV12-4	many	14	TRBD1	TGTGCCAGCAGTTTTTCGGGACAGTCGTTGGCCATATATTTT	CASSFSGQSLAIYF
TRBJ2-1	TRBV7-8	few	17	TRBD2	TGTGCCAGCAGCTCGACTAGCGGGGGGCCCTCCTACAATGAGCAGTTCTTC	CASSSTSGGPSYNEQFF
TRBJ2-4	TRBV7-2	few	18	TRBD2	TGTGCCAGCAGCTTAGGGACTAGCGGGAGGTCCGCCCCCCACATTCAGTACTTC	CASSLGTSGRSAPHIQYF
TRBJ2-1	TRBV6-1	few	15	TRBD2	TGTGCCAGTAATAGCGGGGGGGCCCTCTACAATGAGCAGTTCTTC	CASNSGGALYNEQFF
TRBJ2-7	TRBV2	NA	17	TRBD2	TGTGCCAGCAGTGATGGGCGGGAGGGACCAATTTTTTACGAGCAGTACTTC	CASSDGREGPIFYEQYF
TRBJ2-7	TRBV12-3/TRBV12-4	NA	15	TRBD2	TGTGCCAGCATTGAATCTAGCGGGGGGTTCTACGAGCAGTACTTC	CASIESSGGFYEQYF
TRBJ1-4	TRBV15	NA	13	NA	TGTGCCACCAGCAGGAACAGAGGTGAAAAACTGTTTTTT	CATSRNRGEKLFF
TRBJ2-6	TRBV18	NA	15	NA	TGTGCCACCGAAAGGGGGAACTCTGGGGCCAACGTCCTGACTTTC	CATERGNSGANVLTF
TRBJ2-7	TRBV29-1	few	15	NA	TGCAGCGTTGAATGGAGTCAGGGGCACTCCTACGAGCAGTACTTC	CSVEWSQGHSYEQYF
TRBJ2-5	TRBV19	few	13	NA	TGTGCCAGTAGTACTCTCGTACAAGAGACCCAGTACTTC	CASSTLVQETQYF
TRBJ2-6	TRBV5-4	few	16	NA	TGTGCCAGCAGCTTTGTGTCGGACTCTGGGGCCAACGTCCTGACTTTC	CASSFVSDSGANVLTF
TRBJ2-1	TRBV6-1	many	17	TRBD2	TGTGCCAGCAGAAAAACCATACTAGCGGGGGGGAACAATGAGCAGTTCTTC	CASRKTILAGGNNEQFF
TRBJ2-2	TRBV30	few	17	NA	TGTGCCTGGAACGGGGGGCTCGTGCCCCTTGACACCGGGGAGCTGTTTTTT	CAWNGGLVPLDTGELFF
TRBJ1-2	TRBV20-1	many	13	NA	TGCAGTGCTAGAGATCACAGGGAGGACGGCTACACCTTC	CSARDHREDGYTF
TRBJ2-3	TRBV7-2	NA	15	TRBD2	TGTGCCAGCAGCTCTCGCGGCGGGAGTGCAGATACGAAGTATTTT	CASSSRGGSADTKYF
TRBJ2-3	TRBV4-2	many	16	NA	TGTGCCAGCAGCCCTCGGGGGATCTCAAGCACAGATACGCAGTATTTT	CASSPRGISSTDTQYF
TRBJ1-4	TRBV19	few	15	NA	TGTGCCAGTAGTATGTCGGGGACCTCTAATGAAAAACTGTTTTTT	CASSMSGTSNEKLFF
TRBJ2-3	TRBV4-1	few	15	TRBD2	TGCGCCAGCAAGACTAGCGGGAGTTGGGCAGATACGCAGTATTTT	CASKTSGSWADTQYF
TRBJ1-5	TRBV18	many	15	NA	TGTGCCAGCCCAATGCCGGGAAGCCCCACCCAGCCCCAGCATTTT	CASPMPGSPTQPQHF
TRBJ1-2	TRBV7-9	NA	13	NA	TGTGCCAGCAGCTTAGCGTCCCCCGATGGCTACACCTTC	CASSLASPDGYTF
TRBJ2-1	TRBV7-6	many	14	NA	TGTGCCAGCAGCTTAGCGGGGGGCCCCCCTGACGCGTTCTTC	CASSLAGGPPDAFF
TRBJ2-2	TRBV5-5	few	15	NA	TGTGCCAGCAGCTTGGCCCCCGGGGACACCGGGGAGCTGTTTTTT	CASSLAPGDTGELFF
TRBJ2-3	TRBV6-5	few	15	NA	TGTGCCAGCCGTTCGCGGAGACTTAGCACAGATACGCAGTATTTT	CASRSRRLSTDTQYF
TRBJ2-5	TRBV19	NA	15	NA	TGTGCCAGTAGTATTTCTCTTAGCAGGGGAGAGACCCAGTACTTC	CASSISLSRGETQYF
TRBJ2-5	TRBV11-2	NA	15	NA	TGTGCCAGCAGCTCCTCAGGACGTTACCAAGAGACCCAGTACTTC	CASSSSGRYQETQYF
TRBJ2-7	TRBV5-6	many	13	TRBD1	TGTGCCAGCACCCTGCGACCGGACAGGCCCGAGAACTTC	CASTLRPDRPENF
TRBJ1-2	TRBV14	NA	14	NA	TGTGCCAGCAGCCAAGGAGGACCGGACTATGGCTACACCTTC	CASSQGGPDYGYTF
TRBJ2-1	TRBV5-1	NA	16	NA	TGCGCCAGCAGCCCCTATCAGGGTAGCTCCTACAATGAGCAGTTCTTC	CASSPYQGSSYNEQFF
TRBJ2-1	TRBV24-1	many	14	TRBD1	TGTGCCACCAGTGACCGGGACAGATTCGATGAGCAGTTCTTC	CATSDRDRFDEQFF